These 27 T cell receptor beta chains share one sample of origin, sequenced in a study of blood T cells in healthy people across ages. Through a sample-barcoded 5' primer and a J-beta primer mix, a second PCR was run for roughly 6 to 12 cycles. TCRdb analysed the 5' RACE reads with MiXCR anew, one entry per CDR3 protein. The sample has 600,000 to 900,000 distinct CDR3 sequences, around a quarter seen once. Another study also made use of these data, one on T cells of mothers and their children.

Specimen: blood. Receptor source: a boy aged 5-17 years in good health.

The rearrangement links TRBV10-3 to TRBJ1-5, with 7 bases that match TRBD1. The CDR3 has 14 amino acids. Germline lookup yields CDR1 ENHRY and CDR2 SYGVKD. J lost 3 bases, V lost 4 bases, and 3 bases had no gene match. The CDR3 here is CAISGGTVNQPQHF. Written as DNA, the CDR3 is TGTGCCATCAGTGGCGGGACAGTCAATCAGCCCCAGCATTTT.

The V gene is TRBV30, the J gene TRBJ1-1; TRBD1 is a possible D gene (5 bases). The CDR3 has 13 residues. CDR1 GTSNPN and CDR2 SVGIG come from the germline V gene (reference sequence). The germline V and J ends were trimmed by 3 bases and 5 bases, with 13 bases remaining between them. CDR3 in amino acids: CAWSLQEGTEAFF. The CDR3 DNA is TGTGCCTGGAGCCTCCAAGAGGGGACTGAAGCTTTCTTT. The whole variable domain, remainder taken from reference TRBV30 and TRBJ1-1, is SQTIHQWPATLVQPVGSPLSLECTVEGTSNPNLYWYRQAAGRGLQLLFYSVGIGQISSEVPQNLSASRPQDRQFILSSKKLLLSDSGFYLCAWSLQEGTEAFFGQGTRLTVV.

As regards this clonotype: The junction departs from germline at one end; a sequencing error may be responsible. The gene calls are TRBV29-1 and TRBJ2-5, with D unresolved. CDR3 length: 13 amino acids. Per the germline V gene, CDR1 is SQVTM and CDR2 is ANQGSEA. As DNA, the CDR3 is TGCAGCGTTGTGGAGACCAGCCAAGTGACCCAGTACTTC. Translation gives CSVVETSQVTQYF. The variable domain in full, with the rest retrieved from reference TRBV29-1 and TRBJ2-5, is SAVISQKPSRDICQRGTSLTIQCQVDSQVTMMFWYRQQPGQSLTLIATANQGSEATYESGFVIDKFPISRPNLTFSTLTVSNMSPEDSSIYLCSVVETSQVTQYFGPGTRLLVL.

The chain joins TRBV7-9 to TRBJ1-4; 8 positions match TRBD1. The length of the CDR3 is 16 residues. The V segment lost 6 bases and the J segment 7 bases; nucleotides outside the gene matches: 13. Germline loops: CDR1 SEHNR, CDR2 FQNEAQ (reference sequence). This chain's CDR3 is CASRRPPGTGVEKLFF. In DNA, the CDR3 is TGTGCCAGCAGACGACCACCCGGGACAGGAGTTGAAAAACTGTTTTTT.

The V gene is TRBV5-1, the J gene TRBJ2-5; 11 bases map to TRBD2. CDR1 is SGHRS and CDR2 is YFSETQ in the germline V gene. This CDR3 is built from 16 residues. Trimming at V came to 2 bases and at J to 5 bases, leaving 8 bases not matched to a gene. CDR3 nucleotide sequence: TGCGCCAGCAGCTTCACTAGCGGGAGTATAAGGGAGACCCAGTACTTC. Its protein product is CASSFTSGSIRETQYF.

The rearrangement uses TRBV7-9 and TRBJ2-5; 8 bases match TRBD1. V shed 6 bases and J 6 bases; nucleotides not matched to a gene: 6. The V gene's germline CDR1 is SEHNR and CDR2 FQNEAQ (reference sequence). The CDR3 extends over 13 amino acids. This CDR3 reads CASRAGGGQTQYF. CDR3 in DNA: TGTGCCAGCAGAGCAGGGGGCGGGCAGACCCAGTACTTC. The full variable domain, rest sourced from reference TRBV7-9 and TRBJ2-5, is DTGVSQNPRHKITKRGQNVTFRCDPISEHNRLYWYRQTLGQGPEFLTYFQNEAQLEKSRLLSDRFSAERPKGSFSTLEIQRTEQGDSAMYLCASRAGGGQTQYFGPGTRLLVL.

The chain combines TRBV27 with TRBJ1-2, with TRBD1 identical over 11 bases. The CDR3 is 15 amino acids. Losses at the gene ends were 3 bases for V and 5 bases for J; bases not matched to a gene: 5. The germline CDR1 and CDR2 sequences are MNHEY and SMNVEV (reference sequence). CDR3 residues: CASSFSGQGGYGYTF. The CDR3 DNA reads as TGTGCCAGCAGTTTCTCGGGACAGGGGGGTTATGGCTACACCTTC.

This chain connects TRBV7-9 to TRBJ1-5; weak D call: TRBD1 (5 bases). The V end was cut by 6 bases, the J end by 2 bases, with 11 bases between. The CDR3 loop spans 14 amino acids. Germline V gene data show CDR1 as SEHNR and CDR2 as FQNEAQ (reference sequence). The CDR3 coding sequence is TGTGCCAGCAGTCGGCAGGGAGGCAATCAGCCCCAGCATTTT. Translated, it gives CASSRQGGNQPQHF.

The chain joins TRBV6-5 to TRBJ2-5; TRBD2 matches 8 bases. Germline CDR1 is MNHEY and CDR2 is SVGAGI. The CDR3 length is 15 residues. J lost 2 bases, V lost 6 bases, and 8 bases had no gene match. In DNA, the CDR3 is TGTGCCAGCAGCCCTCTTACGGGGGGGCAAGAGACCCAGTACTTC. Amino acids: CASSPLTGGQETQYF.

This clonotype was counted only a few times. CDR3 in DNA: TGTGCCAGCAGCTTAGAGCAGAATCAGCCCCAGCATTTT. The encoded protein is CASSLEQNQPQHF. The J gene is TRBJ1-5, the V gene TRBV7-2; D is uncertain. V lost 1 base to trimming and J lost 4 bases, with 5 bases between them. The CDR3 has 13 residues. CDR1 SGHTA and CDR2 FQGNSA come from the germline V gene.

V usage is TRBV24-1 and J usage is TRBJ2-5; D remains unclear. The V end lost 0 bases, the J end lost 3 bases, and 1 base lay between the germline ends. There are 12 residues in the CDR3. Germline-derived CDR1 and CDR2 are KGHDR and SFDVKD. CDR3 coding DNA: TGTGCCACCAGTGATTTGAAAGAGACCCAGTACTTC. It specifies CATSDLKETQYF.

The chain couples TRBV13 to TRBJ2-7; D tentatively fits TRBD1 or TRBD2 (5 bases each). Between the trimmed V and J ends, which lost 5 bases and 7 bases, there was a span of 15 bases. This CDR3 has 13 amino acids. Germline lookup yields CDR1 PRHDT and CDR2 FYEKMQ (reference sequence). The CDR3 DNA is TGTGCCAGCAGCCCCGGGACCCCCGTGGAGCAGTACTTC. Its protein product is CASSPGTPVEQYF.

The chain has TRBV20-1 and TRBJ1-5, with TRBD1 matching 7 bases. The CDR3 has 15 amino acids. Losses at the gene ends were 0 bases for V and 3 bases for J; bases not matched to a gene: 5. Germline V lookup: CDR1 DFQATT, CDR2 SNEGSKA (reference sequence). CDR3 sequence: CSARDPTGINQPQHF. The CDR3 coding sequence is TGCAGTGCTAGAGATCCGACAGGGATCAATCAGCCCCAGCATTTT.

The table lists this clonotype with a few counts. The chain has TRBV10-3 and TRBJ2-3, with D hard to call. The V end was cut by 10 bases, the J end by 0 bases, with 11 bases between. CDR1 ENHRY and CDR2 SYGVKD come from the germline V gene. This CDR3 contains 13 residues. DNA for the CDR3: TGTGCCAACCTGGAGTCCAGCACAGATACGCAGTATTTT. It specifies CANLESSTDTQYF.

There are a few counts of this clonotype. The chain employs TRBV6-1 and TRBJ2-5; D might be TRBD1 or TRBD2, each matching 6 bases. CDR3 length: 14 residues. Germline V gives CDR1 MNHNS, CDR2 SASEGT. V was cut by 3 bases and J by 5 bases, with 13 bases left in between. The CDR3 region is CASSEPGGGETQYF. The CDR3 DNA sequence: TGTGCCAGCAGTGAGCCCGGAGGGGGGGAGACCCAGTACTTC.

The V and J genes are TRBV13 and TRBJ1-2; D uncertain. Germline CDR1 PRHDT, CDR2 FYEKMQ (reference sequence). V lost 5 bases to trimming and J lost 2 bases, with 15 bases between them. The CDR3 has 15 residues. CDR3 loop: CASSLGEVTNYGYTF. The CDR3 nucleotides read TGTGCCAGCAGCCTGGGAGAGGTCACAAACTATGGCTACACCTTC.

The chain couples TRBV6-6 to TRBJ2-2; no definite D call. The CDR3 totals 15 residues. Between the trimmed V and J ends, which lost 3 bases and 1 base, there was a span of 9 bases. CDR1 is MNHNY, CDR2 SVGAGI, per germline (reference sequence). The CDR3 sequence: CASSYWAQNTGELFF. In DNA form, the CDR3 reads TGTGCCAGCAGTTATTGGGCACAGAACACCGGGGAGCTGTTTTTT.

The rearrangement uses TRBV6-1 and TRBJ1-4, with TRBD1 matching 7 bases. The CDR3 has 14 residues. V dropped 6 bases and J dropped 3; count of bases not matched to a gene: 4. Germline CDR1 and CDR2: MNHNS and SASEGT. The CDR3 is CASSAGTANEKLFF. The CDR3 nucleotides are TGTGCCAGCAGCGCCGGGACAGCTAATGAAAAACTGTTTTTT.

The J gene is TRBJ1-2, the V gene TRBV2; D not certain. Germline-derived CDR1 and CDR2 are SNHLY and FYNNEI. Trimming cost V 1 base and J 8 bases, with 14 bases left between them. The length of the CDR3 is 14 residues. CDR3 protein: CASSEDVGLGGYTF. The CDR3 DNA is TGTGCCAGCAGTGAAGACGTGGGTTTAGGCGGCTACACCTTC.

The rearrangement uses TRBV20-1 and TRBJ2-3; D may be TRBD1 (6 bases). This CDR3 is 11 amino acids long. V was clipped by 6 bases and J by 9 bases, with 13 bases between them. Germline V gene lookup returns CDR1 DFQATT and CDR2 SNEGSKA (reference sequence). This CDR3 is CSAYRELTQYF. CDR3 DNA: TGCAGTGCGTACAGGGAATTAACGCAGTATTTT.

The CDR3 loop is CAWTPGGGAYYEQYF. The CDR3, as DNA: TGTGCCTGGACGCCCGGCGGAGGGGCCTACTACGAGCAGTACTTC. This rearrangement joins TRBV30 to TRBJ2-7; maybe TRBD2 (6 bases). Germline lookup yields CDR1 GTSNPN and CDR2 SVGIG (reference sequence). This CDR3 spans 15 amino acids. V lost 4 bases and J 3 bases, leaving 19 bases between the germline ends.

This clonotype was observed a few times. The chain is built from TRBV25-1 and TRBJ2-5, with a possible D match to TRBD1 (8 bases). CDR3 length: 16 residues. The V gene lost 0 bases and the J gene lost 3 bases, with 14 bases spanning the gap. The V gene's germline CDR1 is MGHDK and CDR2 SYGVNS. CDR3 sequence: CASSEYGGGQEETQYF. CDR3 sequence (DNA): TGTGCCAGCAGTGAATACGGCGGGGGACAGGAAGAGACCCAGTACTTC.

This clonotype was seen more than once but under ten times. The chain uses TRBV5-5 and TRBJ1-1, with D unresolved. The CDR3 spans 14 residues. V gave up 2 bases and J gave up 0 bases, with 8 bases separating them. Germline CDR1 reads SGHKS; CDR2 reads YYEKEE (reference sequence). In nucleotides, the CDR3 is TGTGCCAGCAGCTTTAACGATATGAACACTGAAGCTTTCTTT. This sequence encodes CASSFNDMNTEAFF.

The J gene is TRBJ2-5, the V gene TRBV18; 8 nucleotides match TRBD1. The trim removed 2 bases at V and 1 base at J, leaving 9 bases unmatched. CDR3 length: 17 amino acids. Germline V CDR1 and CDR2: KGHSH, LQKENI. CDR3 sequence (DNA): TGTGCCAGCTCACCATCATCGGCCAGGGGGCTCCAAGAGACCCAGTACTTC. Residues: CASSPSSARGLQETQYF.

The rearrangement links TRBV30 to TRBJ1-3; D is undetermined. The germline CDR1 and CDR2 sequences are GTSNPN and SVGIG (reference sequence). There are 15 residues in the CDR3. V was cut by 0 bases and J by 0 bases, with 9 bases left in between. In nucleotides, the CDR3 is TGTGCCTGGAGTGTAGCGACCCGCTCTGGAAACACCATATATTTT. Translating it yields CAWSVATRSGNTIYF.

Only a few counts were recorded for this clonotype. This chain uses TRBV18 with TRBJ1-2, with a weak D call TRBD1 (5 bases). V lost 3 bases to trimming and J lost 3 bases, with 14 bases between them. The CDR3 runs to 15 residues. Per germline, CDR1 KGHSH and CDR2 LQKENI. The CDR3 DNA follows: TGTGCCAGCTCACCGAACGAGGGGCGGGACTATGGCTACACCTTC. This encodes CASSPNEGRDYGYTF.

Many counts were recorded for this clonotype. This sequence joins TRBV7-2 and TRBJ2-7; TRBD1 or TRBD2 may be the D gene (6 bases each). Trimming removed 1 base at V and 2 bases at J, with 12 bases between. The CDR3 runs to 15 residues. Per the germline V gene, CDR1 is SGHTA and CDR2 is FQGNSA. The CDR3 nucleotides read TGTGCCAGCAGCTTAGAGGAGGGGGGCCCCTACGAGCAGTACTTC. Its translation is CASSLEEGGPYEQYF.